This T cell receptor beta chain was found in a study of blood T cell repertoires in COVID-19. About the study: T cells, B-cell-depleted T cells, or PBMCs provided the cDNA or gDNA that served as material.

Participants were aged roughly 18 to 89 years from roughly 26 US areas. Cohort placement rested on clinical history that participants reported themselves. The ends lost 6 bases at V and 1 base at J; junction bases unmatched: 17. CDR3 size: 18 residues. The germline V gene encodes CDR1 MNHEY and CDR2 SMNVEV (reference sequence). Clones were read by immunoSEQ multiplex PCR, and TCRdb kept only the in-frame ones, dropping some. The sample lists 300,000 to 350,000 clones, about 91% occurring once. The chain combines TRBV27 with TRBJ2-5; 7 bases are a match to TRBD2. Source material: PBMCs or T cells enriched from blood (not recorded which). The receptor was isolated from a woman between 18 and 29 years old who had recovered from COVID-19. CDR3 protein: CASSPIGVAGISQETQYF. DNA of the CDR3: TGTGCCAGCAGCCCCATCGGGGTAGCGGGCATTTCCCAAGAGACCCAGTACTTC.